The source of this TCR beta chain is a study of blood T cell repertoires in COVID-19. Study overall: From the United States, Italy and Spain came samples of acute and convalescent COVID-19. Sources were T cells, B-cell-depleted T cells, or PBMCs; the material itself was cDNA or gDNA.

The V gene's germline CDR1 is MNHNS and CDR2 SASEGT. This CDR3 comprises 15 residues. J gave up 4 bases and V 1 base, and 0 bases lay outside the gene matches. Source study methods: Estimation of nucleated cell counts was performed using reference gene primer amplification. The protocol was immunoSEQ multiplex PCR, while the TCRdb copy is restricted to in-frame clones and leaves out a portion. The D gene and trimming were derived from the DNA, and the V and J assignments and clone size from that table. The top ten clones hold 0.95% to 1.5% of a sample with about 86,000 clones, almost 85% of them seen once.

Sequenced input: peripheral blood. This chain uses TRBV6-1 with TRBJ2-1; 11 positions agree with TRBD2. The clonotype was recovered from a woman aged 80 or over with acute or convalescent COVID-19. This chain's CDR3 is CASSEGTSGYNEQFF. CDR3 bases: TGTGCCAGCAGTGAAGGGACTAGCGGGTACAATGAGCAGTTCTTC.